The clone carrying this T cell receptor (beta chain) was observed at least ten times. The antigen is undetermined. This sample is part of a study of prognosis after radiotherapy for stage I lung cancer. Across the study: With over ten men and five or six women, the cohort's median age was about 74 years, range about 50–85. Squamous cell carcinoma tumors occurred in more than five patients, adenocarcinoma in around 12.

General study findings and limits: Median unique TCR clone counts of 10,088 versus 6,861 showed a fall after stereotactic body radiation therapy.

The CDR3 is 12 residues long. V lost 7 bases to trimming and J lost 4 bases, with 7 bases between them. The V gene's germline CDR1 is MDHEN and CDR2 SYDVKM. TCR beta CDR3 was amplified from genomic DNA by two-round multiplex PCR. Round-one PCR had primers specific to each TRBV and TRBJ gene. TCRdb recomputed calls from the multiplex PCR reads with MiXCR, one row per CDR3 protein. The sample has tens of thousands of distinct CDR3 sequences, around a quarter seen once. This rearrangement joins TRBV28 to TRBJ2-2, with D perhaps being TRBD1 or TRBD2 (5 bases each). The sequenced sample was PBMCs, obtained before or after stereotactic body radiation therapy (not recorded which). The origin of this receptor is a donor of 50 years or more with non-small cell lung cancer. CDR3 loop: CASTRGTGELFF. In DNA, the CDR3 is TGTGCCAGCACGAGGGGCACCGGGGAGCTGTTTTTT.